This TCR beta chain was sequenced in a study of blood T cell repertoires in COVID-19. The method was immunoSEQ multiplex PCR; TCRdb's version includes in-frame clones alone and lacks a portion of them. The sample consists of roughly 170,000 clones, approximately 87% of them appearing once. V gave up 0 bases and J gave up 4 bases, with 11 bases separating them. CDR1 is SGDLS, CDR2 YYNGEE, per germline. The CDR3 spans 15 residues. The sequence derives from a woman aged 18-30 years who had recovered from COVID-19. The J gene is TRBJ2-1, the V gene TRBV9; TRBD1 might be the D (5 bases). Material for sequencing was peripheral blood. In DNA form, the CDR3 reads TGTGCCAGCAGCGTAGGTGTGACAGCTTACAATGAGCAGTTCTTC. Protein product: CASSVGVTAYNEQFF.